Below, 32 T cell receptor beta chains from the same sample are listed, as sequenced in a study of cytomegalovirus exposure and HLA in healthy donors. PCR used 60 Vbeta primers and 13 Jbeta primers. Libraries were prepared by immunoSEQ multiplex PCR; TCRdb keeps only in-frame clonotypes and omits some of them. Of 64,000 or so clones in the sample, approximately 83% were seen once. What was sequenced was PBMCs. The receptors were gathered from a female donor in good health and CMV-seronegative.

This chain uses TRBV15 with TRBJ2-1; no definite D call. CDR3 length: 13 amino acids. Germline assignment: CDR1 LNHNV and CDR2 YYDKDF (reference sequence). The ends were cut back, 5 bases at V and 5 bases at J, with 10 bases in the middle. CDR3 region: CATSLGQDNEQFF. CDR3 DNA: TGTGCCACCAGCCTCGGTCAGGACAATGAGCAGTTCTTC. Full variable domain (missing parts from reference TRBV15 and TRBJ2-1): DAMVIQNPRYQVTQFGKPVTLSCSQTLNHNVMYWYQQKSSQAPKLLFHYYDKDFNNEADTPDNFQSRRPNTSFCFLDIRSPGLGDTAMYLCATSLGQDNEQFFGPGTRLTVL.

The V gene is TRBV7-2, the J gene TRBJ1-5; a possible D gene is TRBD1 (5 bases). CDR3 size: 16 residues. V lost 1 base to trimming and J lost 0 bases, with 10 bases between them. Germline V CDR1 and CDR2: SGHTA, FQGNSA. CDR3 in amino acids: CASSLGAGISNQPQHF. The CDR3 DNA reads TGTGCCAGCAGCTTAGGCGCAGGGATTAGCAATCAGCCCCAGCATTTT.

This sequence joins TRBV25-1 and TRBJ2-3; possibly TRBD1 for D (6 bases). The germline V and J ends were trimmed by 0 bases and 0 bases, with 10 bases remaining between them. The CDR3 loop spans 16 amino acids. The germline CDR1 and CDR2 sequences are MGHDK and SYGVNS. The CDR3 DNA is TGTGCCAGCAGTGAATATTGGACAGCCAGCACAGATACGCAGTATTTT. Amino acid sequence: CASSEYWTASTDTQYF.

The chain recombines TRBV7-8 with TRBJ1-1; D gene ambiguous. V was clipped by 6 bases and J by 4 bases, with 12 bases between them. The CDR3 extends over 13 amino acids. The germline V gene encodes CDR1 SGHVS and CDR2 FQNEAQ. The CDR3 region is CASSVGGSTEAFF. CDR3 DNA sequence: TGTGCCAGCAGTGTCGGAGGAAGCACTGAAGCTTTCTTT.

The rearrangement uses TRBV2 and TRBJ2-7, with 7 bases matching TRBD2. There are 15 residues in the CDR3. CDR1 is SNHLY and CDR2 is FYNNEI in the germline V gene. Trimming took 4 bases from V and 0 from J; bases not matched to a gene: 6. The CDR3 coding sequence is TGTGCCAGCAGTGCGGGGGGATCCCGCTCCTACGAGCAGTACTTC. Amino acids: CASSAGGSRSYEQYF.

V usage is TRBV7-3 and J usage is TRBJ1-1, with a tentative D call TRBD1 (5 bases). CDR1 is SGHTA, CDR2 FQGTGA, per germline. With 1 base removed from V and 0 bases from J, the gap between germline ends came to 9 bases. The CDR3 length is 15 residues. The CDR3 DNA sequence: TGTGCCAGCAGCTTAAATTCAGGGTTGAACACTGAAGCTTTCTTT. Residues: CASSLNSGLNTEAFF.

The J gene is TRBJ2-1, the V gene TRBV7-3; 9 bases line up with TRBD1. Germline assignment: CDR1 SGHTA and CDR2 FQGTGA. This CDR3 contains 14 residues. J gave up 6 bases and V 5 bases, and 5 bases lay outside the gene matches. The CDR3 nucleotides are TGTGCCAGCAGCCTAGGACAGGGGCCCAATGAGCAGTTCTTC. It yields the protein CASSLGQGPNEQFF.

This clone was seen a handful of times. The genes are TRBV2 and TRBJ1-2; no clear D. V dropped 1 base and J dropped 2 bases, with 5 bases sitting between them. There are 13 residues in the CDR3. Germline V gives CDR1 SNHLY, CDR2 FYNNEI. The CDR3 loop reads CASSEERNYGYTF. The CDR3 bases are TGTGCCAGCAGTGAAGAGAGGAACTATGGCTACACCTTC.

The chain is built from TRBV2 and TRBJ1-2, with a weak D call TRBD1 (5 bases). Germline CDR1 SNHLY, CDR2 FYNNEI. The CDR3 has 13 residues. Trimming left V 3 bases short and J 8 bases short, with 13 bases between. In nucleotides, the CDR3 is TGTGCCAGCAGTGAGGGGCCCGTGGTGGGCTACACCTTC. This encodes CASSEGPVVGYTF.

This chain links TRBV5-1 with TRBJ1-3; 9 nucleotides align to TRBD1. The germline V gene has CDR1 SGHRS and CDR2 YFSETQ. The CDR3 is made up of 20 amino acids. V lost 4 bases, J lost 0 bases, and 17 bases stayed unmatched. The CDR3 bases are TGCGCCAGCAGCAAAGATGCCGGGACAGGGCGGTGGGTCTCTGGAAACACCATATATTTT. Its translation is CASSKDAGTGRWVSGNTIYF.

The CDR3 bases are TGTGCCAGCAGTCGGACAGGGATCGACAATGAGCAGTTCTTC. Translating gives CASSRTGIDNEQFF. The chain combines TRBV27 with TRBJ2-1, with 8 bases aligning to TRBD1. Germline CDR1 is MNHEY and CDR2 is SMNVEV (reference sequence). The CDR3 totals 14 residues. V was pared by 5 bases and J by 5 bases, with 5 bases of the junction left unmatched.

The V and J genes are TRBV19 and TRBJ1-4; 9 nucleotides line up with TRBD1. The CDR3 is 14 residues long. V gave up 4 bases and J gave up 8 bases; unmatched junction bases: 5. Germline assignment: CDR1 LNHDA and CDR2 SQIVND (reference sequence). CDR3 DNA: TGTGCCAGTAGTAGGGGACAGGGCGGAGAAAAACTGTTTTTT. This encodes CASSRGQGGEKLFF.

This chain connects TRBV18 to TRBJ2-5; possible D gene TRBD1, 5 bases. The V gene's germline CDR1 is KGHSH and CDR2 LQKENI. The CDR3 loop spans 13 amino acids. V shed 5 bases and J shed 5 bases, with 12 bases lying between them. CDR3 DNA sequence: TGTGCCAGCTCATCCCAGGGAAGGGAGACCCAGTACTTC. This gives the protein CASSSQGRETQYF. Complete variable domain (other parts from reference TRBV18 and TRBJ2-5): NAGVMQNPRHLVRRRGQEARLRCSPMKGHSHVYWYRQLPEEGLKFMVYLQKENIIDESGMPKERFSAEFPKEGPSILRIQQVVRGDSAAYFCASSSQGRETQYFGPGTRLLVL.

V and J are TRBV5-8 and TRBJ1-1; D is possibly TRBD1 (5 bases). This CDR3 has 17 amino acids. Germline V gene lookup returns CDR1 SGHTS and CDR2 YDEGEE. V gave up 0 bases and J gave up 1 base, with 16 bases separating them. The DNA for the CDR3 is TGTGCCAGCAGCTTGGCCTTAGGGACTGCAACGAACACTGAAGCTTTCTTT. This sequence encodes CASSLALGTATNTEAFF.

This chain joins TRBV7-2 and TRBJ2-1; 11 nucleotides agree with TRBD1. Germline CDR1 and CDR2: SGHTA and FQGNSA. V shed 2 bases, J shed 7 bases, and the junction held 7 bases outside the gene matches. The CDR3 has 16 residues. The CDR3 nucleotides read TGTGCCAGCAGCTTATCCACCGGGACAGGGGGTAATGAGCAGTTCTTC. This gives the protein CASSLSTGTGGNEQFF.

The chain recombines TRBV9 with TRBJ1-1, with unresolved D. The CDR3 runs to 14 residues. Germline V gene lookup returns CDR1 SGDLS and CDR2 YYNGEE. V lost 3 bases, J lost 7 bases, and 16 bases lay in between. CDR3 in DNA: TGTGCCAGCAGCGCCGAAGGGCTGGAGGGTGAAGCTTTCTTT. Its translation: CASSAEGLEGEAFF.

This chain connects TRBV19 to TRBJ2-3, with a weak D call TRBD1 (5 bases). Germline V gene sequence: CDR1 LNHDA, CDR2 SQIVND (reference sequence). The CDR3 loop spans 16 amino acids. V shed 6 bases and J shed 0 bases, with 16 bases lying between them. The DNA for the CDR3 is TGTGCCAGTAGCTCAGGGCTAGACACAAGCACAGATACGCAGTATTTT. Protein product: CASSSGLDTSTDTQYF.

The gene calls are TRBV7-6 and TRBJ1-5; D is ambiguous. The length of the CDR3 is 13 residues. The germline gives CDR1 SGHVS, CDR2 FNYEAQ. The V end was cut by 2 bases, the J end by 2 bases, with 4 bases between. CDR3 protein: CASSLTGNQPQHF. CDR3 bases: TGTGCCAGCAGCTTAACGGGCAATCAGCCCCAGCATTTT. Full variable domain (outside the CDR3, taken from reference TRBV7-6 and TRBJ1-5): GAGVSQSPRYKVTKRGQDVALRCDPISGHVSLYWYRQALGQGPEFLTYFNYEAQQDKSGLPNDRFSAERPEGSISTLTIQRTEQRDSAMYRCASSLTGNQPQHFGDGTRLSIL.

This chain connects TRBV9 to TRBJ2-7; 7 bases fit TRBD1. With V trimmed by 3 bases and J by 5 bases, 5 bases remained unmatched. This CDR3 is built from 13 residues. Germline CDR1 SGDLS, CDR2 YYNGEE. The CDR3 protein is CASSGTGDNEQYF. DNA for the CDR3: TGTGCCAGCAGCGGAACAGGGGACAACGAGCAGTACTTC.

The chain employs TRBV11-3 and TRBJ2-1, with 9 nucleotides matching TRBD2. The length of the CDR3 is 16 residues. Germline V gives CDR1 SGHNT, CDR2 YENEEA. J gave up 10 bases and V 5 bases, and 15 bases lay outside the gene matches. The CDR3 sequence: CASSNPSGAKPREQFF. The CDR3 bases are TGTGCCAGCAGCAACCCTAGCGGGGCTAAACCCAGGGAGCAGTTCTTC.

The chain combines TRBV19 with TRBJ1-6; D uncertain. Germline lookup yields CDR1 LNHDA and CDR2 SQIVND (reference sequence). This CDR3 contains 13 residues. Trimming cost V 6 bases and J 14 bases, with 17 bases left between them. The DNA of the CDR3 is TGTGCCAGTAGCCCCCCACAGTCTCCCACCCTCCACTTT. This translates into CASSPPQSPTLHF.

The rearrangement uses TRBV6-5 and TRBJ1-1; D not certain. This CDR3 region has 15 residues. Germline lookup yields CDR1 MNHEY and CDR2 SVGAGI. V shed 2 bases and J shed 5 bases, with 15 bases lying between them. This CDR3 reads CASSYGPPGWTEAFF. CDR3 bases: TGTGCCAGCAGTTACGGTCCCCCAGGATGGACTGAAGCTTTCTTT.

The chain combines TRBV9 with TRBJ2-7; D may be TRBD2 (7 bases). Germline-derived CDR1 and CDR2 are SGDLS and YYNGEE. The CDR3 is 15 amino acids. Trimming removed 2 bases at V and 2 bases at J, with 14 bases between. CDR3 DNA: TGTGCCAGCAGCGTTAGGGGGGACTATACCTACGAGCAGTACTTC. This codes for CASSVRGDYTYEQYF.

The chain employs TRBV4-3 and TRBJ1-2, with D tentatively TRBD1 (5 bases). This CDR3 contains 15 residues. Germline CDR1 LGHNA, CDR2 YSLEER. V was cut by 0 bases and J by 2 bases, with 10 bases left in between. The CDR3 DNA reads TGCGCCAGCAGCCAAGAAAGGGGCCAGAACTATGGCTACACCTTC. This codes for CASSQERGQNYGYTF.

The rearrangement joins TRBV27 to TRBJ2-7; 11 nucleotides match TRBD2. V dropped 4 bases and J dropped 3; count of bases not matched to a gene: 2. The CDR3 spans 14 residues. Germline V CDR1 and CDR2: MNHEY, SMNVEV (reference sequence). The CDR3 bases are TGTGCCAGCAGTTACACTAGCGGGAGCTACGAGCAGTACTTC. Translating it yields CASSYTSGSYEQYF.

The chain uses TRBV27 and TRBJ2-5; perhaps TRBD1 as D (6 bases). Germline CDR1 MNHEY, CDR2 SMNVEV (reference sequence). The CDR3 loop spans 13 amino acids. Trimming took 5 bases from V and 2 from J, leaving 9 bases between them. CDR3 nucleotide sequence: TGTGCCAGCAGTGTGAGGGGGCAAGAGACCCAGTACTTC. Translating it yields CASSVRGQETQYF.

V gene TRBV6-5 combines with J gene TRBJ2-7; TRBD1 matches at 10 bases. This CDR3 contains 15 residues. The germline V gene has CDR1 MNHEY and CDR2 SVGAGI. The V segment lost 2 bases and the J segment 9 bases; nucleotides outside the gene matches: 10. DNA for the CDR3: TGTGCCAGCAGTTACCCTGACAGGGGGCACCGAGTGCAGTACTTC. As protein: CASSYPDRGHRVQYF.

This clone was seen once. V usage is TRBV5-6 and J usage is TRBJ2-7, with D hard to call. The germline V gene has CDR1 SGHDT and CDR2 YYEEEE. The CDR3 has 14 amino acids. V shed 4 bases and J shed 3 bases, with 14 bases lying between them. CDR3 in DNA: TGTGCCAGCAGCCTCGGCGGATTACTCTACGAGCAGTACTTC. This translates into CASSLGGLLYEQYF.

The genes are TRBV11-2 and TRBJ2-5; D is perhaps TRBD1 (6 bases). Trimming removed 4 bases at V and 1 base at J, with 10 bases between. The CDR3 sequence is 14 residues long. Germline V lookup: CDR1 SGHAT, CDR2 FQNNGV. The CDR3 region has the DNA TGTGCCAGCAGCTCTCACAGGGCCCAAGAGACCCAGTACTTC. This codes for CASSSHRAQETQYF. The variable domain in full, with the rest retrieved from reference TRBV11-2 and TRBJ2-5, is EAGVAQSPRYKIIEKRQSVAFWCNPISGHATLYWYQQILGQGPKLLIQFQNNGVVDDSQLPKDRFSAERLKGVDSTLKIQPAKLEDSAVYLCASSSHRAQETQYFGPGTRLLVL.

The V and J genes are TRBV28 and TRBJ1-2, with D possibly being TRBD1 (6 bases). The CDR3 has 16 residues. Germline V CDR1 and CDR2: MDHEN, SYDVKM. Deletions cut 4 bases from V and 4 bases from J, with 19 bases between. The CDR3 DNA is TGTGCCAGCAGTTCGAATCCGTCAGGGGACCGCTATGGCTACACCTTC. Its protein product is CASSSNPSGDRYGYTF.

The V and J genes are TRBV10-3 and TRBJ1-1; 8 positions match TRBD1. The germline V gene encodes CDR1 ENHRY and CDR2 SYGVKD. V was clipped by 4 bases and J by 5 bases; unmatched bases: 6. This CDR3 has 14 residues. This chain's CDR3 is CAISAGGAGTEAFF. The CDR3 DNA sequence: TGTGCCATCAGTGCAGGGGGCGCCGGGACTGAAGCTTTCTTT.

This rearrangement joins TRBV15 to TRBJ2-7; D perhaps matches TRBD2 (7 bases). There are 15 residues in the CDR3. Germline V gene lookup returns CDR1 LNHNV and CDR2 YYDKDF (reference sequence). V was cut by 3 bases and J by 2 bases, with 14 bases left in between. CDR3 protein: CATSRQGGGTYEQYF. The DNA for the CDR3 is TGTGCCACCAGCAGGCAAGGGGGGGGAACCTACGAGCAGTACTTC.